The following is a T cell receptor beta chain sequence with its context. No cognate antigen has been identified for it. Base quality data are lacking; no much larger clone is found one base away. Preparation of the library involved the immunoSEQ multiplex PCR assay. For TCR sequencing, RNA was extracted from every sample and reverse transcribed into cDNA to serve as template. First-strand cDNA was synthesized with SuperScript III using a 2:1 mix of oligo-dT and random hexamers. Amplification bias was assessed with a synthetic immune receptor repertoire, and residual bias was removed computationally. For the original study's pipeline: Raw reads were preprocessed to remove errors, and CDR3 was defined according to IMGT conventions as the region from the conserved cysteine to phenylalanine. Clonality was computed as 1 minus the Shannon entropy, with the entropy normalized by log2 of the number of productive unique TCRs. Scalp TCRbeta sequences were cross-referenced with sorted blood CD4 and CD8 repertoires so that the CD4 or CD8 identity of scalp clones could be inferred. TCRdb re-hosts the immuneACCESS table, in-frame sequences only. Its copies lack some clones; in the studies checked, an unresolved V gene accounts for under half of them, and the cause for the rest is not known. That table supplies the V and J calls and clone size; D and trimming were determined from the DNA. Counted in this sample were around 150,000 clones; 55% of them appeared once. The ten largest account for around 5% of the sample.

The CDR3 spans 15 residues, from the cysteine through the phenylalanine. The only DNA kept is the CDR3, 45 bases in frame from the first base. V and J lose 3 bases and 6 bases, and a span of 19 bases separates them. The sample belongs to a study of CD8+ T cells in alopecia areata listed by TCRdb under 2018. About the full investigation: High-throughput TCRbeta sequencing was used to examine T cell clonal expansion in alopecia areata in both the C3H/HeJ mouse model and human patients. Human TCRbeta sequencing covered scalp tissue and sorted CD4+ and CD8+ peripheral blood T cells from patchy and totalis/universalis alopecia areata patients and healthy controls. Scalp clonality was compared among normal scalp (n=4), patchy alopecia areata scalp (n=8), and alopecia totalis/universalis scalp (n=8). RNA was obtained with the PAXgene miRNA kit for fixed scalp, the miRNeasy kit for PBMCs, and the RNeasy kit for mouse skin. TCRbeta CDR3 regions were amplified by immunoSEQ multiplex PCR using 35 Vbeta forward and 13 Jbeta reverse primers. The full study reports these points: Resident alphabeta T cells in normal human skin are also sequenced, complicating scalp TCR repertoire analysis, unlike mouse skin dominated by gammadelta T cells. Compared with mice, TCR sequences shared between patients were less clear, possibly partly because of HLA diversity across the patient population. Lesional scalp, especially in alopecia totalis/universalis, showed higher clonality and more expanded CD8+ clones than normal scalp, suggesting antigenic drive.

PBMCs were isolated by density centrifugation and stained for CD3, CD4 and CD8, after which CD4+ and CD8+ T cells were sorted on a FACSAria. Scalp biopsies and blood samples were provided by unaffected controls. Sequencing used CD4+ T cells sorted from blood. The sequence came from a human donor in good health. The chain links TRBV5-7 with TRBJ2-7; perhaps TRBD2 is the D gene, with 7 bases matching. TRBV5-7 falls under the ORF class, with uncertain function. The DNA sequence follows: TGTGCCAGCAGCTCCGATGGACTAGGGGGAAGCGAGCAGTACTTC. This translates into CASSSDGLGGSEQYF.